A single sample gave rise to the 3 T cell receptor beta chains below, sequenced in a study of blood T cell repertoires in COVID-19 (dated by TCRdb to 2018 to 2021). Libraries came from the immunoSEQ multiplex PCR assay. Held by TCRdb, this immuneACCESS table contains in-frame sequences only and omits some clones. Under half of the omission traces to an unresolved V gene where checked; the cause of the rest is unknown. The sample table contains under 200,000 clones; only one count was recorded for approximately 80% of them. The biggest ten clones account for approximately 14% of the sample. The sequenced material came from peripheral blood. These TCRs come from a woman aged 65 to 85 with COVID-19, enrolled during active disease.

This chain connects TRBV9 to TRBJ1-2, with a possible D match to TRBD1 (5 bases). Per the germline V gene, CDR1 is SGDLS and CDR2 is YYNGEE. This CDR3 is 14 amino acids long. Trimming took off 0 bases at V and 6 bases at J, with 12 bases between the two ends. The chain's CDR3 is CASSVVGQGDGYTF. CDR3 bases: TGTGCCAGCAGCGTAGTCGGGCAGGGCGATGGCTACACCTTC.

The V call is TRBV30, the J call TRBJ1-2, with D tentatively TRBD1 (5 bases). Per the germline V gene, CDR1 is GTSNPN and CDR2 is SVGIG (reference sequence). V gave up 7 bases and J gave up 2 bases, with 20 bases separating them. The CDR3 has 15 residues. In nucleotides, the CDR3 is TGTGCCTCCAGATCCGGAGGGGCGAACAACTATGGCTACACCTTC. As protein: CASRSGGANNYGYTF.

The V gene is TRBV30, the J gene TRBJ2-1, with D maybe TRBD2 (5 bases). CDR1 and CDR2 from the germline V gene are GTSNPN and SVGIG (reference sequence). V was pared by 1 base and J by 0 bases, with 13 bases between. CDR3 size: 16 residues. The CDR3, as DNA: TGTGCCTGGAGTGAAGGCAGCGGAAGCTCCTACAATGAGCAGTTCTTC. It specifies CAWSEGSGSSYNEQFF.